This TCR beta chain stems from a study of T cell responses to AZD1222 COVID-19 vaccine. Notes on the study in general: Baseline seropositives among AZD1222 recipients totaled only five or six.

Produced via immunoSEQ multiplex PCR; TCRdb's table is partial and in-frame only. The top ten hold approximately 1% of the sample, which has around 120,000 clones, around 92% seen once. Comments on this clone: Antigen unknown.

CDR1 and CDR2 from the germline V gene are SNHLY and FYNNEI. V lost 3 bases and J lost 6, with 12 bases in between. The CDR3 length is 13 residues. This sequence joins TRBV2 and TRBJ2-7; D possibly corresponds to TRBD2 (6 bases). Specimen: peripheral blood, collected on day 0 of AZD1222 vaccination. The origin of this receptor is an adult in good health. This chain's CDR3 is CASSDGTLFEQYF. CDR3 in DNA: TGTGCCAGCAGTGACGGGACTCTTTTCGAGCAGTACTTC.